A selection of T cell receptor beta chains follows, all from one sample in a study of blood T cell repertoires in COVID-19. Clones were sequenced by immunoSEQ multiplex PCR, and TCRdb holds only the in-frame ones, with some missing. The table has 40,000 to 60,000 clones, approximately 86% seen once; the top ten hold about 5%. The sample taken for sequencing was peripheral blood. The receptors stem from a man in his forties with active COVID-19. The CDR3 runs from the conserved cysteine through the conserved F or W. D genes are given only for firm matches. Expanded clones get a size class; other rows say once, few or many, or leave the size out.

>TRBD1|TRBV28|TRBJ2-2|NA
CASSLPLTGTTGELFF
TGTGCCAGCAGTTTACCGCTGACAGGGACCACCGGGGAGCTGTTTTTT
>NA|TRBV19|TRBJ1-4|once
CASTGEEKLFF
TGTGCCAGTACCGGGGAGGAAAAACTGTTTTTT
>NA|TRBV7-2|TRBJ1-3|NA
CASSLVPVGGGSGNTIYF
TGTGCCAGCAGCTTAGTCCCTGTGGGGGGAGGGTCTGGAAACACCATATATTTT
>TRBD2|TRBV4-1|TRBJ2-1|many
CASSLDSGLAGGVKQFF
TGCGCCAGCAGCCTCGACTCCGGACTAGCGGGAGGCGTGAAGCAGTTCTTC
>NA|TRBV5-1|TRBJ2-1|NA
CASSLSLTSEQFF
TGCGCCAGCAGCTTGTCCCTGACTAGTGAGCAGTTCTTC
>NA|TRBV27|TRBJ1-6|NA
CASSLSPRGNSPLHF
TGTGCCAGCAGTTTATCACCCCGGGGAAATTCACCCCTCCACTTT
>TRBD1|TRBV7-9|TRBJ1-1|NA
CASSLNRDRNTEAFF
TGTGCCAGCAGTCTCAACAGGGACAGAAACACTGAAGCTTTCTTT
>NA|TRBV2|TRBJ1-2|NA
CASTPPNYGYTF
TGTGCCAGCACCCCTCCTAACTATGGCTACACCTTC
>TRBD2|TRBV5-1|TRBJ2-7|NA
CASSLESSGHRSYEQYF
TGCGCCAGCAGCTTGGAGTCTAGCGGTCATCGTTCCTACGAGCAGTACTTC
>NA|TRBV5-1|TRBJ2-3|NA
CASSLGRESTDTQYF
TGCGCCAGCAGCTTAGGAAGGGAGAGCACAGATACGCAGTATTTT
>NA|TRBV5-4|TRBJ2-5|NA
CASSLRQGNIETQYF
TGTGCCAGCAGCTTGCGCCAGGGAAACATAGAGACCCAGTACTTC
>NA|TRBV12-2|TRBJ2-7|NA
CASRPWQAGCSRCEQYF
TGTGCAAGTCGCCCCTGGCAGGCGGGATGTAGTCGGTGCGAGCAGTACTTC
>TRBD2|TRBV7-8|TRBJ2-4|NA
CASSPYGREVKNIQYF
TGTGCCAGCAGCCCTTACGGGCGGGAGGTCAAAAACATTCAGTACTTC
>TRBD1|TRBV28|TRBJ1-2|NA
CASNSWGAGTEFYGYTF
TGTGCCAGCAATTCTTGGGGTGCCGGGACAGAGTTCTATGGCTACACCTTC
>NA|TRBV5-6|TRBJ1-4|NA
CASSLLQGGEKLFF
TGTGCCAGCAGCTTACTACAGGGCGGTGAAAAACTGTTTTTT
>NA|TRBV12-3/TRBV12-4|TRBJ2-5|NA
CASTPDWSETQYF
TGTGCCAGCACACCGGACTGGTCGGAGACCCAGTACTTC
>TRBD1|TRBV5-1|TRBJ1-1|NA
CASSLDRGNTEAFF
TGCGCCAGCAGCTTGGACAGGGGGAACACTGAAGCTTTCTTT
>NA|TRBV5-1|TRBJ2-1|NA
CASSLAPGGYNEQFF
TGCGCCAGCAGCTTGGCGCCGGGCGGGTACAATGAGCAGTTCTTC
>NA|TRBV13|TRBJ2-5|NA
CASSLGPGLPGGETQYF
TGTGCCAGCAGCTTAGGCCCGGGACTCCCAGGGGGAGAGACCCAGTACTTC
>TRBD2|TRBV5-6|TRBJ2-1|NA
CASSLAGGRGRNEQFF
TGTGCCAGCAGCTTGGCCGGGGGGAGGGGTCGCAATGAGCAGTTCTTC
>TRBD2|TRBV19|TRBJ2-1|NA
CASRPPWTSGTVHEQFF
TGTGCCAGTAGACCTCCGTGGACTAGCGGGACTGTGCATGAGCAGTTCTTC
>NA|TRBV12-3/TRBV12-4|TRBJ1-1|NA
CASSFGEDTEAFF
TGTGCCAGCAGTTTCGGAGAGGACACTGAAGCTTTCTTT
>TRBD2|TRBV27|TRBJ2-2|NA
CASSSKREYTGELFF
TGTGCCAGCAGTTCCAAGCGGGAGTACACCGGGGAGCTGTTTTTT
>NA|TRBV6-5|TRBJ1-5|NA
CASSRSPTGPQHF
TGTGCCAGCAGTAGATCCCCGACGGGGCCCCAGCATTTT
>NA|TRBV30|TRBJ1-5|NA
CAWSVRRGGVQPQHF
TGTGCCTGGAGTGTACGGAGGGGGGGGGTTCAGCCCCAGCATTTT